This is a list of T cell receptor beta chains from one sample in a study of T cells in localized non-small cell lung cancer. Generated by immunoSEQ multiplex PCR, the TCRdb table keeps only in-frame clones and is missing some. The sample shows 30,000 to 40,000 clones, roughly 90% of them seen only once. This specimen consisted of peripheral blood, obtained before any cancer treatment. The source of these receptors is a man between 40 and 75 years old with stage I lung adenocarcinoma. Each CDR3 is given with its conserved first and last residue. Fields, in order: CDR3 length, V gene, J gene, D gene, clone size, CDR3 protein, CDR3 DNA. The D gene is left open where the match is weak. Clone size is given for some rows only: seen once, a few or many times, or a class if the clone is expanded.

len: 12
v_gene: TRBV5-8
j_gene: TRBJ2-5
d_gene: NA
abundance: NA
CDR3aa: CASSLARGNQYF
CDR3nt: TGTGCCAGCAGCTTGGCTCGCGGGAACCAGTACTTC

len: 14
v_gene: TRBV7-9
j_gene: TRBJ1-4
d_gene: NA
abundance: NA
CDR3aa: CASSFKGTNEKLFF
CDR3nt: TGTGCCAGCAGCTTTAAGGGAACTAATGAAAAACTGTTTTTT

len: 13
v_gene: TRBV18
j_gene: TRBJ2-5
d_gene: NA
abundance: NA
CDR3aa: CASSPPNEETQYF
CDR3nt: TGTGCCAGCTCACCACCGAATGAGGAGACCCAGTACTTC

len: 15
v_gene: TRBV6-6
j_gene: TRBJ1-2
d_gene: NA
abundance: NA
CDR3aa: CASSYSDGHNYGYTF
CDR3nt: TGTGCCAGCAGTTACTCCGACGGGCATAACTATGGCTACACCTTC

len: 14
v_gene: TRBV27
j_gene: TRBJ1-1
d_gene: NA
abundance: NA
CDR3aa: CASSLFESNTEAFF
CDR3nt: TGTGCCAGCAGTTTGTTCGAATCAAACACTGAAGCTTTCTTT

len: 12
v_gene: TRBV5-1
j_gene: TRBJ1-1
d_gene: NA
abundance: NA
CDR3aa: CASREAFTEAFF
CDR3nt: TGCGCCAGCAGAGAAGCTTTCACTGAAGCTTTCTTT

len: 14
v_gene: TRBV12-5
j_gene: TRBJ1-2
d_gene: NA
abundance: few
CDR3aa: CASGFGQGTYGYTF
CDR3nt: TGTGCTAGTGGTTTTGGCCAGGGAACCTATGGCTACACCTTC

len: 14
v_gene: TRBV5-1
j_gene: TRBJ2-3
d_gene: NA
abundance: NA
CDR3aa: CASSPRQSTDTQYF
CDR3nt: TGCGCCAGCAGCCCTAGACAAAGCACAGATACGCAGTATTTT

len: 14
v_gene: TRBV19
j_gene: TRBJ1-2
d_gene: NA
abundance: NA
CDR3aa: CASSISAGGYGYTF
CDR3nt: TGTGCCAGTAGTATATCCGCCGGGGGCTATGGCTACACCTTC

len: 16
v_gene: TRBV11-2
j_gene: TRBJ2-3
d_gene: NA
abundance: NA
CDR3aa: CASSLGGAKFTDTQYF
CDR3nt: TGTGCCAGCAGCTTAGGGGGGGCCAAATTCACAGATACGCAGTATTTT

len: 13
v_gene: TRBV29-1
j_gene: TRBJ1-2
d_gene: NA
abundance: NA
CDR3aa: CSVGRGANYGYTF
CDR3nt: TGCAGCGTTGGACGGGGGGCCAACTATGGCTACACCTTC

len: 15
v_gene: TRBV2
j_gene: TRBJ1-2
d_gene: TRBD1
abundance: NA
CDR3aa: CASSPRDRGFRGDTF
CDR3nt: TGTGCCAGCAGTCCCCGGGACAGGGGATTTCGAGGGGACACCTTC

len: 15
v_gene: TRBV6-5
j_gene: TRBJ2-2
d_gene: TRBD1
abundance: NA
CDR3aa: CASSWGTGNTGELFF
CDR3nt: TGTGCCAGCAGTTGGGGGACAGGGAATACCGGGGAGCTGTTTTTT

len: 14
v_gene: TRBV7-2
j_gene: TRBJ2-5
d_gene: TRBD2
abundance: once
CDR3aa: CASRSRRGQETQYF
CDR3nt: TGTGCCAGCAGGAGCAGGCGGGGGCAAGAGACCCAGTACTTC

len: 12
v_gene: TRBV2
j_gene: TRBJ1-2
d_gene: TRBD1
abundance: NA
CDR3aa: CASRGTGVGHTF
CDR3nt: TGTGCCAGCAGGGGGACAGGGGTGGGACACACCTTC

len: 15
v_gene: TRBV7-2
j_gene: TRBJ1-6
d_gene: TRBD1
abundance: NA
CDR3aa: CASSSTGGDYSPLHF
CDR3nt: TGTGCCAGCAGCTCGACAGGGGGAGATTATTCACCCCTCCACTTT

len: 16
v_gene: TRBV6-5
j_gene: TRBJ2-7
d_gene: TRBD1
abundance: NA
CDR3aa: CASSYAFGQGTHEQYF
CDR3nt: TGTGCCAGCAGTTACGCTTTCGGACAGGGGACTCACGAGCAGTACTTC

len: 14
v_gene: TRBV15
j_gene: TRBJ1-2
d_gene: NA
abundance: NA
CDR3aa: CATSRDPGNDGYTF
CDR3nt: TGTGCCACCAGCAGAGATCCTGGGAACGATGGCTACACCTTC

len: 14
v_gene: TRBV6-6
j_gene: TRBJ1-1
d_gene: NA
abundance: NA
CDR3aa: CASCETVLMGEAFF
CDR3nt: TGTGCCAGCTGTGAGACGGTATTGATGGGTGAAGCTTTCTTT

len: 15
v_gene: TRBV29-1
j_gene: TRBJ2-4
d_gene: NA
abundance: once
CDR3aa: CSVVWQTEFKNIQYF
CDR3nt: TGCAGCGTTGTTTGGCAGACCGAATTTAAAAACATTCAGTACTTC

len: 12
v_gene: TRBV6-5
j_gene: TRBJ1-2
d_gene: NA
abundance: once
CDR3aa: CASSYSGYGYTF
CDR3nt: TGTGCCAGCAGTTATTCAGGGTATGGCTACACCTTC

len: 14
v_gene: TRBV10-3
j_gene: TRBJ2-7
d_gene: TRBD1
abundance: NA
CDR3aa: CAISRDRASYEQYF
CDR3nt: TGTGCCATCAGCCGGGACAGGGCATCCTACGAGCAGTACTTC

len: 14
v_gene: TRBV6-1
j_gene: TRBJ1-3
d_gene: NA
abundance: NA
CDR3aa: CASSHTESGNTIYF
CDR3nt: TGTGCCAGCAGTCACACGGAATCTGGAAACACCATATATTTT

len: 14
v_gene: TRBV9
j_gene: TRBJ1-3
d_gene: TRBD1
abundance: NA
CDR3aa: CASSPTGAGNTIYF
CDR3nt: TGTGCCAGCAGCCCCACAGGGGCTGGAAACACCATATATTTT

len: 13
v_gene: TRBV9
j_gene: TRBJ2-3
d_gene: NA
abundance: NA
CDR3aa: CASSPPLTDTQYF
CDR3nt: TGTGCCAGCAGCCCCCCCCTCACAGATACGCAGTATTTT

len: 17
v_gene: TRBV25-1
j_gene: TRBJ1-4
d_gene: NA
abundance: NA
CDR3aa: CASSEQGRAFTNEKLFF
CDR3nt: TGTGCCAGCAGTGAACAGGGACGAGCTTTTACTAATGAAAAACTGTTTTTT

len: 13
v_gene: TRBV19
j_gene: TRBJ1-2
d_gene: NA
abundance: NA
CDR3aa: CASSIVGGLGYTF
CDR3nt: TGTGCCAGTAGTATAGTGGGGGGTCTTGGCTACACCTTC

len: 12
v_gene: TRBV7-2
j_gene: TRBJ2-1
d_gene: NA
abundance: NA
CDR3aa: CASSQSGNEQFF
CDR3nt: TGTGCCAGCAGTCAGAGCGGAAATGAGCAGTTCTTC

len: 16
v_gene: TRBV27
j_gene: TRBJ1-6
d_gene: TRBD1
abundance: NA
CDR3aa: CASPPQGQLNNSPLHF
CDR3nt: TGTGCCAGCCCCCCTCAGGGACAGCTTAATAATTCACCCCTCCACTTT

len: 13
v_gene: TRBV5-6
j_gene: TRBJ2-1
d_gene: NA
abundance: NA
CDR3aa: CASSTGTPNEQFF
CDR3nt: TGTGCCAGCAGTACTGGGACCCCGAATGAGCAGTTCTTC

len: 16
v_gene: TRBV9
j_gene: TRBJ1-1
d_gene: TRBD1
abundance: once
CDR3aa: CASSVASQGGNTEAFF
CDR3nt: TGTGCCAGCAGCGTAGCTTCGCAGGGGGGGAACACTGAAGCTTTCTTT

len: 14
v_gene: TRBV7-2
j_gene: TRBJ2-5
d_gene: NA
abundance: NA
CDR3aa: CASSPTAGRETQYF
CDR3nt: TGTGCCAGCAGCCCTACCGCGGGGCGGGAGACCCAGTACTTC

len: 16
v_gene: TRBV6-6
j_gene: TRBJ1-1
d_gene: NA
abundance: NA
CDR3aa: CASSYSQGPAVTEAFF
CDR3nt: TGTGCCAGCAGTTACTCACAGGGCCCGGCGGTCACTGAAGCTTTCTTT

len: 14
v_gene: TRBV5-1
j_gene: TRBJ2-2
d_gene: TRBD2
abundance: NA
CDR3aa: CASSLLADFGELFF
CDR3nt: TGCGCCAGCAGCTTGCTAGCGGACTTCGGGGAGCTGTTTTTT

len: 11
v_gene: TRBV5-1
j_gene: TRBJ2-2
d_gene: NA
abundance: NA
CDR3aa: CASSTTGELFF
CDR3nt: TGCGCCAGCAGCACAACCGGGGAGCTGTTTTTT

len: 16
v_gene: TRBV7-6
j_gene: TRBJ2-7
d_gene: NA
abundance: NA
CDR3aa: CASSLAGIGTFAEQYF
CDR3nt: TGTGCCAGCAGCTTAGCGGGCATAGGGACATTCGCCGAGCAGTACTTC

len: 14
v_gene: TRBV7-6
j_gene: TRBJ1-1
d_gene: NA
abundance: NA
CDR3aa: CASSLATDNTEAFF
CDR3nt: TGTGCCAGCAGCTTAGCGACGGACAACACTGAAGCTTTCTTT

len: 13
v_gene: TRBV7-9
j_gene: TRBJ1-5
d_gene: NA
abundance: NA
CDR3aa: CASSVQGIEPQHF
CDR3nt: TGTGCCAGCAGCGTACAGGGTATTGAGCCCCAGCATTTT

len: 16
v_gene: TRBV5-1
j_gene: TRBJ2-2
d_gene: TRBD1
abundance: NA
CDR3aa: CASSPTRGQNTGELFF
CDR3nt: TGCGCCAGCAGCCCGACCAGGGGGCAGAACACCGGGGAGCTGTTTTTT

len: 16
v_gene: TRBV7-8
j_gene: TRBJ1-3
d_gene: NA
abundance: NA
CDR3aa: CASSSRGRNSGNTIYF
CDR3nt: TGTGCCAGCAGCTCTAGAGGAAGGAACTCTGGAAACACCATATATTTT

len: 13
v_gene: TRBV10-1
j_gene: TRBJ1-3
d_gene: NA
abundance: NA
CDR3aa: CASRDNSGNTIYF
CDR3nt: TGCGCCAGCAGGGACAACTCTGGAAACACCATATATTTT

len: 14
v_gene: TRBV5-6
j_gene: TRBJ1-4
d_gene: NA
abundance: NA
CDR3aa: CASSPGWTNEKLFF
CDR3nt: TGTGCCAGCAGTCCCGGATGGACTAATGAAAAACTGTTTTTT

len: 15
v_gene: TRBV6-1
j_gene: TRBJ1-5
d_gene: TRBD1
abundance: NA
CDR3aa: CASSRDRAHRQPQHF
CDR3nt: TGTGCCAGCAGTAGAGACAGGGCGCATCGTCAGCCCCAGCATTTT

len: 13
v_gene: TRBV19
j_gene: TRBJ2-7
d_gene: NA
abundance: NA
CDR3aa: CASSMGRAAEQYF
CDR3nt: TGTGCCAGTAGTATGGGCAGGGCAGCCGAGCAGTACTTC

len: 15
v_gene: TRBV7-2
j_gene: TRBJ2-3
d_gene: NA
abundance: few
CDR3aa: CASSPRAGGTDTQYF
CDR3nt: TGTGCCAGCAGCCCCCGGGCTGGGGGCACAGATACGCAGTATTTT

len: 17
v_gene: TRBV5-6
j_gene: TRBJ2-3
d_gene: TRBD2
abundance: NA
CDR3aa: CASSLIRAGGYTDTQYF
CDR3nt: TGTGCCAGCAGCTTGATAAGGGCGGGGGGGTACACAGATACGCAGTATTTT

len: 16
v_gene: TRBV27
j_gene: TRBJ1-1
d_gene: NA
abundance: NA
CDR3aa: CASTPERGAKNTEAFF
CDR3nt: TGTGCCAGCACTCCCGAAAGGGGGGCTAAGAACACTGAAGCTTTCTTT

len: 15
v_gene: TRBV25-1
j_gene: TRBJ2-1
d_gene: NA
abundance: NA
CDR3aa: CASSLKSGRDDEQFF
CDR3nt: TGTGCCAGCAGTCTTAAATCCGGCAGGGATGATGAGCAGTTCTTC

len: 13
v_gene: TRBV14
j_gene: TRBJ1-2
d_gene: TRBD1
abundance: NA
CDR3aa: CASSPGTVYGYTF
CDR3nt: TGTGCCAGCAGCCCCGGGACAGTCTATGGCTACACCTTC

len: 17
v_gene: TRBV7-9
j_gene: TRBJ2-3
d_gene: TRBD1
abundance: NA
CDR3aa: CASSLDPYQGAGDTQYF
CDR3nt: TGTGCCAGCAGCTTAGATCCATACCAGGGGGCAGGAGATACGCAGTATTTT

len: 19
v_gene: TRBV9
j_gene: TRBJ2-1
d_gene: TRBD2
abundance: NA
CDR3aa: CASSAPSGEIAGDYNEQFF
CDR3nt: TGTGCCAGCAGCGCTCCCTCGGGGGAGATAGCGGGGGACTACAATGAGCAGTTCTTC

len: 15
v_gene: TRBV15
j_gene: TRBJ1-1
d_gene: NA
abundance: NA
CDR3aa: CATSRGGFLNTEAFF
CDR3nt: TGTGCCACCAGCAGGGGAGGTTTCTTGAACACTGAAGCTTTCTTT

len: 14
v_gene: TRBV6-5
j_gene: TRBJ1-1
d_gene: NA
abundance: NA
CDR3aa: CASRAATGYTEAFF
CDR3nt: TGTGCCAGCAGAGCAGCTACAGGGTACACTGAAGCTTTCTTT

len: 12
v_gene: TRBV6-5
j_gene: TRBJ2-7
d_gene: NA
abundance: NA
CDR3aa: CASSYRGNEQYF
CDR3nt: TGTGCCAGCAGTTACAGGGGAAACGAGCAGTACTTC